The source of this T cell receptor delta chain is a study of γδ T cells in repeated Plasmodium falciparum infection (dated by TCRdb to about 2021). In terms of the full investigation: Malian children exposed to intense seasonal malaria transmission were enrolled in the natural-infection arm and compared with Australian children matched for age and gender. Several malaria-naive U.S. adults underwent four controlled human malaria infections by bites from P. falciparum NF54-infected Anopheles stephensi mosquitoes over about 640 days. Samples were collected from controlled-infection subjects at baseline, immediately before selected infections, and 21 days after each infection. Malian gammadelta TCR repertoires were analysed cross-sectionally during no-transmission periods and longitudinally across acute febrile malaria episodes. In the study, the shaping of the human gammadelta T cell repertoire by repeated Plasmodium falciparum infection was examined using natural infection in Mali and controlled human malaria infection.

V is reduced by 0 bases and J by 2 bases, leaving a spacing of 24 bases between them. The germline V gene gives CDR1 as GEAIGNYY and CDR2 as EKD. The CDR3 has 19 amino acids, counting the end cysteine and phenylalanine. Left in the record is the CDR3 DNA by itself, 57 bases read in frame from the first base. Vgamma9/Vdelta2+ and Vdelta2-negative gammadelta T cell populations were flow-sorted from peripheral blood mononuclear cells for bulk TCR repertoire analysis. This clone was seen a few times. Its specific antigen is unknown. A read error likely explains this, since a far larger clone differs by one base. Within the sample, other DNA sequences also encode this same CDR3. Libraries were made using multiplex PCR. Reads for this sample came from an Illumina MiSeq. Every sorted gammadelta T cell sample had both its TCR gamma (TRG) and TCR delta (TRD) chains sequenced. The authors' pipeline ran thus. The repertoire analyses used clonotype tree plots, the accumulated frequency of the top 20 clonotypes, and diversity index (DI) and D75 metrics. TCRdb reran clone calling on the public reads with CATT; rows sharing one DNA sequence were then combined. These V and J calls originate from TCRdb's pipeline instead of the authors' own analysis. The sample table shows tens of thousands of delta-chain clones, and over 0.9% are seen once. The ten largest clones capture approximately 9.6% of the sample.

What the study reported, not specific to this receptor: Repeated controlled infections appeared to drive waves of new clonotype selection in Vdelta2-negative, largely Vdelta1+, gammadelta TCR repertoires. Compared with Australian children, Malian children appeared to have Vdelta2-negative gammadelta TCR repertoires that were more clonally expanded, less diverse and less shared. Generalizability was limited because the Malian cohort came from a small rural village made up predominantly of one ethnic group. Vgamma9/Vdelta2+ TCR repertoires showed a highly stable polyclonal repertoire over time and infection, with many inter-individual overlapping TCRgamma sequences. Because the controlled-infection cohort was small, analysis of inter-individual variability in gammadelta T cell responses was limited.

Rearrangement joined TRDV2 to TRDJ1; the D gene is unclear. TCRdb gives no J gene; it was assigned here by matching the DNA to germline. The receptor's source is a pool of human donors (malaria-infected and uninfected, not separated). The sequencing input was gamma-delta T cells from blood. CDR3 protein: CACDTVSRVLGNETDKLIF. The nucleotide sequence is TGTGCCTGTGACACCGTGAGTAGGGTCTTGGGAAACGAAACCGATAAACTCATCTTT.